The 23 T cell receptor beta chains in this list originate from one sample, sequenced in a study of OX40 agonist ivuxolimab in advanced cancers. Using immunoSEQ multiplex PCR, the repertoire was profiled, and TCRdb retains in-frame clones only, with some absent. This sample carries some 45,000 clones, more than 80% of them seen once, and the ten largest clones take 15% to 20%. Sequences were derived from CD4+ or CD8+ T cells sorted from blood, sampled in a trial of the OX40 agonist ivuxolimab. These receptors all stem from an adult with an advanced solid tumor such as melanoma, head and neck, liver or kidney cancer.

The rearrangement joins TRBV9 to TRBJ1-3; D may be TRBD1 (5 bases). The CDR3 runs to 14 residues. V was trimmed by 3 bases and J by 0 bases, leaving 7 bases between them. Per germline, CDR1 SGDLS and CDR2 YYNGEE. In nucleotides, the CDR3 is TGTGCCAGCAGCGGACAGTTCTCTGGAAACACCATATATTTT. Protein product: CASSGQFSGNTIYF.

Only a few counts were recorded for this clone. V usage is TRBV14 and J usage is TRBJ1-6; maybe TRBD1 (5 bases). The CDR3 loop spans 13 amino acids. Germline CDR1 is SGHDN and CDR2 is FVKESK. The V gene lost 1 base and the J gene lost 9 bases, with 7 bases spanning the gap. The CDR3 is CASSQGGGSPLHF. The CDR3 coding sequence is TGTGCCAGCAGCCAAGGGGGGGGTTCACCCCTCCACTTT.

The chain joins TRBV7-7 to TRBJ2-7, with D possibly matching TRBD1 (6 bases). Trimming took 5 bases from V and 1 from J, leaving 9 bases between them. Germline lookup yields CDR1 SSHAT and CDR2 FNYEAQ (reference sequence). This CDR3 has 13 residues. CDR3 residues: CASSKGESYEQYF. CDR3 DNA: TGTGCCAGCAGCAAGGGGGAGTCCTACGAGCAGTACTTC.

The chain is built from TRBV15 and TRBJ1-4; D is unclear. This CDR3 has 12 residues. In germline, CDR1 is LNHNV, CDR2 YYDKDF (reference sequence). Trimming pared 0 bases from V and 8 bases from J, leaving 4 bases between. The CDR3 reads CATSRDGEKLFF. Written as DNA, the CDR3 is TGTGCCACCAGCAGAGACGGGGAAAAACTGTTTTTT.

The chain employs TRBV7-9 and TRBJ2-7; 8 bases are a match to TRBD1. CDR1 SEHNR and CDR2 FQNEAQ come from the germline V gene (reference sequence). The CDR3 consists of 17 residues. V lost 5 bases to trimming and J lost 1 base; unmatched junction nucleotides: 13. DNA of the CDR3: TGTGCCAGCAGCCCGACCCAGGGGGCGGTAGTATCCTACGAGCAGTACTTC. Translating it yields CASSPTQGAVVSYEQYF.

The J gene is TRBJ2-7, the V gene TRBV2; the match to TRBD2 covers 7 bases. CDR3 length equals 17 residues. V lost 4 bases and J lost 2; bases outside the gene matches: 14. Per germline, CDR1 SNHLY and CDR2 FYNNEI. CDR3 sequence (DNA): TGTGCCAGCAGTGGATCGTGGGGGAGGGCCCAGGCCTACGAGCAGTACTTC. As protein: CASSGSWGRAQAYEQYF.

This chain links TRBV12-2 with TRBJ2-7; the table's D call, TRBD1, was not checked against the DNA. TRBV12-2 is labeled a pseudogene. The CDR3 has 15 amino acids. Here the CDR3 reads CASRPDRRWTYEQYF. CDR3 DNA: TGTGCAAGTCGCCCCGACAGGCGATGGACCTACGAGCAGTACTTC.

The rearrangement uses TRBV2 and TRBJ2-7; D possibly uses TRBD1 or TRBD2 (5 bases each). Germline loops: CDR1 SNHLY, CDR2 FYNNEI. V dropped 8 bases and J dropped 3 bases, with 14 bases sitting between them. This CDR3 has 13 residues. CDR3 residues: CASVGTRDYEQYF. In DNA form, the CDR3 reads TGTGCCAGCGTAGGGACGCGAGACTACGAGCAGTACTTC.

The rearrangement joins TRBV4-1 to TRBJ1-2; no clear D gene. The CDR3 has 15 amino acids. Between the trimmed V and J ends, which lost 2 bases and 0 bases, there was a span of 10 bases. CDR1 is MGHRA and CDR2 is YSYEKL in the germline V gene. The DNA for the CDR3 is TGCGCCAGCAGCCAATTCTGGGGAGCTAACTATGGCTACACCTTC. Residues: CASSQFWGANYGYTF.

The chain uses TRBV4-2 and TRBJ2-7; 12 nucleotides match TRBD2. From germline, CDR1 is LGHNA and CDR2 YNFKEQ. The CDR3 consists of 17 residues. V lost 2 bases and J lost 0; bases outside the gene matches: 5. DNA for the CDR3: TGTGCCAGCAGCCAATCCACACTAGCGGGGGGCTCCTACGAGCAGTACTTC. Its protein product is CASSQSTLAGGSYEQYF.

The J gene is TRBJ1-3, the V gene TRBV7-9; 10 positions match TRBD1. CDR1 and CDR2 from the germline V gene are SEHNR and FQNEAQ (reference sequence). CDR3 size: 16 residues. After removal of 4 bases from V and 1 base from J, the junction contained 4 bases not matched to a gene. The CDR3 here is CASSSQGQGSGNTIYF. DNA for the CDR3: TGTGCCAGCAGCTCCCAGGGACAGGGGTCTGGAAACACCATATATTTT.

The chain is built from TRBV6-5 and TRBJ2-7; no reliable D call. This CDR3 has 13 residues. Germline-derived CDR1 and CDR2 are MNHEY and SVGAGI. V dropped 8 bases and J dropped 2 bases, with 13 bases sitting between them. Written as DNA, the CDR3 is TGTGCCAGCCGTAGAACTAACGCCTACGAGCAGTACTTC. It encodes CASRRTNAYEQYF.

The chain links TRBV10-3 to TRBJ2-7; 8 bases agree with TRBD1. The CDR3 runs 13 residues. Germline CDR1 is ENHRY and CDR2 is SYGVKD. V gave up 6 bases and J gave up 6 bases; unmatched junction bases: 7. CDR3 protein: CAIRTGARGEQYF. DNA for the CDR3: TGTGCCATCAGGACAGGGGCCCGGGGCGAGCAGTACTTC.

The chain uses TRBV6-5 and TRBJ2-3; D is unresolved. V lost 2 bases and J lost 4, with 10 bases in between. This CDR3 contains 14 residues. Germline lookup yields CDR1 MNHEY and CDR2 SVGAGI. Here the CDR3 DNA reads TGTGCCAGCAGTTACGCCGTAGAATCAGATACGCAGTATTTT. Residues: CASSYAVESDTQYF.

The chain combines TRBV4-2 with TRBJ2-7; TRBD1 agrees at 8 bases. CDR3 length: 15 residues. V shed 0 bases, J shed 1 base, and the junction held 2 bases outside the gene matches. CDR1 LGHNA and CDR2 YNFKEQ come from the germline V gene. CDR3 amino acids: CASSQEDRESYEQYF. In DNA, the CDR3 is TGTGCCAGCAGCCAAGAGGACAGGGAATCCTACGAGCAGTACTTC.

The CDR3 coding sequence is TGTGCCAGCAGCTCCAGACAGGGGGGAGGGGAAAAACTGTTTTTT. It is translated as CASSSRQGGGEKLFF. The genes are TRBV9 and TRBJ1-4, with TRBD1 matching over 9 bases. The CDR3 runs 15 residues. Germline lookup yields CDR1 SGDLS and CDR2 YYNGEE. J gave up 8 bases and V 4 bases, and 9 bases lay outside the gene matches.

The V gene is TRBV7-9, the J gene TRBJ1-6, with D perhaps matching TRBD1 (6 bases). The ends were cut back, 5 bases at V and 10 bases at J, with 15 bases in the middle. The CDR3 is 14 residues long. Germline V gives CDR1 SEHNR, CDR2 FQNEAQ (reference sequence). The CDR3, as DNA: TGTGCCAGCAGCCCAACAGGGCATCGCTCACCCCTCCACTTT. It is translated as CASSPTGHRSPLHF.

As regards this clone: Other nucleotide sequences in the sample specify the same CDR3. V is TRBV5-4 and J is TRBJ1-6; 10 bases fit TRBD1. Looked up from germline, CDR1 is SGHNT and CDR2 is YYREEE (reference sequence). Losses at the gene ends were 4 bases for V and 9 bases for J; bases not matched to a gene: 13. This CDR3 has 17 amino acids. The CDR3 DNA follows: TGTGCCAGCAGCGCAGCCCCCCCGGGACAGGGGAGTTCACCCCTCCACTTT. Amino acids: CASSAAPPGQGSSPLHF.

The gene calls are TRBV7-3 and TRBJ2-2, with D tentatively TRBD2 (6 bases). CDR1 and CDR2 from the germline V gene are SGHTA and FQGTGA. The V end was cut by 2 bases, the J end by 6 bases, with 10 bases between. The CDR3 has 14 residues. CDR3 DNA: TGTGCCAGCAGCTTAGGAGGGCGATCCGGGGAGCTGTTTTTT. Residues: CASSLGGRSGELFF.

This sequence joins TRBV6-1 and TRBJ1-2; D is possibly TRBD1 (5 bases). Looked up from germline, CDR1 is MNHNS and CDR2 is SASEGT. The CDR3 has 12 amino acids. Trimming pared 2 bases from V and 7 bases from J, leaving 8 bases between. The CDR3, as DNA: TGTGCCAGCAGTGAAAGGGGAGGTGGCTACACCTTC. Its translation is CASSERGGGYTF.

This chain links TRBV18 with TRBJ2-5; D may be TRBD1 or TRBD2 (5 bases each). The CDR3 covers 15 residues. The ends were cut back, 2 bases at V and 5 bases at J, with 15 bases in the middle. The germline gives CDR1 KGHSH, CDR2 LQKENI. The CDR3 reads CASSPERREGETQYF. Written as DNA, the CDR3 is TGTGCCAGCTCACCAGAGAGACGCGAGGGGGAGACCCAGTACTTC.

The rearrangement uses TRBV19 and TRBJ2-2; D is undetermined. Looked up from germline, CDR1 is LNHDA and CDR2 is SQIVND (reference sequence). The CDR3 is 11 residues long. Trimming left V 7 bases short and J 4 bases short, with 4 bases between. The CDR3 spells CASTSTGELFF. The CDR3 region has the DNA TGTGCCAGTACTAGCACCGGGGAGCTGTTTTTT.

The chain employs TRBV7-9 and TRBJ1-1; D is ambiguous. V lost 5 bases to trimming and J lost 1 base, with 11 bases between them. Germline lookup yields CDR1 SEHNR and CDR2 FQNEAQ (reference sequence). This CDR3 region has 14 residues. Here the CDR3 DNA reads TGTGCCAGCAGCAAGACGATTGGGAACACTGAAGCTTTCTTT. Protein: CASSKTIGNTEAFF.